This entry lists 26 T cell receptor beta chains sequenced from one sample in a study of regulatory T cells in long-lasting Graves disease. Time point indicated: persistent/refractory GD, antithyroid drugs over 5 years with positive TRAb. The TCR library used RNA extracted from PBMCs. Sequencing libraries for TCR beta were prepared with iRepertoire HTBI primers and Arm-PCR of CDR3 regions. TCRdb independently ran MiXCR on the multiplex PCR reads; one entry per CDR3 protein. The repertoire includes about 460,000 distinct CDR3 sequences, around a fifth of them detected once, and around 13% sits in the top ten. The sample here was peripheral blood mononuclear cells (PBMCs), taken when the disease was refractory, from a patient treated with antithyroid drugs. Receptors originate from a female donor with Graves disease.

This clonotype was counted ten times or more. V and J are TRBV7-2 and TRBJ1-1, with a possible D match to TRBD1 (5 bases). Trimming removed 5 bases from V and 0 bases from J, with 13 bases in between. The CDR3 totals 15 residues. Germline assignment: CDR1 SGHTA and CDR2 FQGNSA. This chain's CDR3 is CASSRTRALNTEAFF. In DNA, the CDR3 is TGTGCCAGCAGCCGCACCAGGGCCCTGAACACTGAAGCTTTCTTT.

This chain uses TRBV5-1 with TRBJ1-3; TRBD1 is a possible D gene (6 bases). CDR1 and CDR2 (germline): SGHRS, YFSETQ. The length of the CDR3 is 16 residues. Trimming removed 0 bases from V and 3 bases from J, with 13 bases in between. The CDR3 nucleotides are TGCGCCAGCAGCTTGGCCGGACAGCGCCATGGAAACACCATATATTTT. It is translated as CASSLAGQRHGNTIYF.

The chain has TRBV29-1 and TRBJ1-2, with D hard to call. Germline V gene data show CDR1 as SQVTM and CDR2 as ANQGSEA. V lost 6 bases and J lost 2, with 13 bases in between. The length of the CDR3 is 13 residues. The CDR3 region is CSVLGSENYGYTF. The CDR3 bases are TGCAGCGTCTTGGGTTCCGAAAACTATGGCTACACCTTC.

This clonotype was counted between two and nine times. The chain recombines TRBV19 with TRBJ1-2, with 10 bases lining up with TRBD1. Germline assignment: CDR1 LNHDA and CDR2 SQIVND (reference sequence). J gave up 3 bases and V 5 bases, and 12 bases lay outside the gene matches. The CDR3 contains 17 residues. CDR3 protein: CASSSVPGQGSHYGYTF. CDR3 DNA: TGTGCCAGTAGTTCAGTCCCGGGACAGGGGAGTCACTATGGCTACACCTTC.

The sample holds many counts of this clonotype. In DNA, the CDR3 is TGTGCCAGCACCAGGGGGGTCGACACTGAAGCTTTCTTT. This sequence encodes CASTRGVDTEAFF. The chain uses TRBV12-3 or TRBV12-4 and TRBJ1-1; 7 bases match TRBD1. This CDR3 is built from 13 residues. J was trimmed by 3 bases and V by 7 bases; bases with no gene match: 5.

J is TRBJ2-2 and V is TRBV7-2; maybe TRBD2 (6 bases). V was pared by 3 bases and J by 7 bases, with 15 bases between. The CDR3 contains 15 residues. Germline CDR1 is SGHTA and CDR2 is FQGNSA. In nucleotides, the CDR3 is TGTGCCAGCAGCTTGACTAGAGTCGGTTTCGGGGAGCTGTTTTTT. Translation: CASSLTRVGFGELFF.

This chain's CDR3 is CSAEPTDSNTEAFF. CDR3 coding DNA: TGCAGTGCGGAGCCGACAGATTCGAACACTGAAGCTTTCTTT. The J gene is TRBJ1-1, the V gene TRBV20-1; TRBD1 might be the D (5 bases). V lost 6 bases, J lost 1 base, and 15 bases lay in between. The CDR3 loop spans 14 amino acids. The germline CDR1 and CDR2 sequences are DFQATT and SNEGSKA (reference sequence).

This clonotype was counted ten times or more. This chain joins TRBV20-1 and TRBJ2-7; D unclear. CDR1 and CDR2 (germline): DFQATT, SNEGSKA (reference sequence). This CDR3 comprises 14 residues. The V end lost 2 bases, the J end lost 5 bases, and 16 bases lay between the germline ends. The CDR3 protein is CSARPSLGPNEQYF. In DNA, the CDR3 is TGCAGTGCTAGACCCTCGCTAGGGCCCAACGAGCAGTACTTC.

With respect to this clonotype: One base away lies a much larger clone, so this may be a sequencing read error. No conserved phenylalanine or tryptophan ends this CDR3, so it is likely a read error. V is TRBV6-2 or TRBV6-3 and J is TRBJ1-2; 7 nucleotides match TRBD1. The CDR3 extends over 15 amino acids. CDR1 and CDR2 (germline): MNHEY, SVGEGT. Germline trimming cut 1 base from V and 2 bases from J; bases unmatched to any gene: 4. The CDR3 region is CASSYYRGFNYGYTL. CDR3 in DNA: TGTGCCAGCAGTTACTACAGGGGATTCAACTATGGCTACACCCTC.

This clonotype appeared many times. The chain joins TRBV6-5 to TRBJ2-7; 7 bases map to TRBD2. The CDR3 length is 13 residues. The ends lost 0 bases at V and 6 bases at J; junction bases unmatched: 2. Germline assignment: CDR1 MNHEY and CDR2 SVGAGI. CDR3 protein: CASSYSSGAEQYF. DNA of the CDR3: TGTGCCAGCAGTTACTCGAGCGGGGCCGAGCAGTACTTC.

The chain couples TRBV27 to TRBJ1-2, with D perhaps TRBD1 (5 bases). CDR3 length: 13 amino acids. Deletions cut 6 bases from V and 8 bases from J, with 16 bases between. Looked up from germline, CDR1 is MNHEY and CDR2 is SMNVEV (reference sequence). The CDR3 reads CASSRGLGVGYTF. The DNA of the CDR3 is TGTGCCAGCAGCCGGGGACTGGGGGTCGGCTACACCTTC.

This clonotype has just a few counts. The CDR3 nucleotides are TGTGCCAGCAGCTTGAGACAGGGGATTAATCAGCCCCAGCATTTT. This encodes CASSLRQGINQPQHF. The rearrangement joins TRBV7-2 to TRBJ1-5; the match to TRBD1 covers 8 bases. The length of the CDR3 is 15 residues. V was clipped by 3 bases and J by 4 bases; unmatched bases: 5. Germline V gene lookup returns CDR1 SGHTA and CDR2 FQGNSA.

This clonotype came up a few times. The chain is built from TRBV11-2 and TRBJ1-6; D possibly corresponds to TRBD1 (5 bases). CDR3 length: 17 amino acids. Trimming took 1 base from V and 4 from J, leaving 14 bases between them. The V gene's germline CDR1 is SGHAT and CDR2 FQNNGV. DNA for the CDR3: TGTGCCAGCAGCTTAGTGGAGACAGCAACATATAATTCACCCCTCCACTTT. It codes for CASSLVETATYNSPLHF.

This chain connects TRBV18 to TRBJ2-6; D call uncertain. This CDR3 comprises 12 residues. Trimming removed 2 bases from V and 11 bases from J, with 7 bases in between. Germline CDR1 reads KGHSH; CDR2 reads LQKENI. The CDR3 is CASSPGPDVLTF. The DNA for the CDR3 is TGTGCCAGCTCACCAGGGCCCGACGTCCTGACTTTC.

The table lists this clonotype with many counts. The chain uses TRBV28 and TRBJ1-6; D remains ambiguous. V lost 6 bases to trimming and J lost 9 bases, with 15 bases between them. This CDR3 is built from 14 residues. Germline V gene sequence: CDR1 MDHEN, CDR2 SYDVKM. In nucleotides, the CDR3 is TGTGCCAGCAGCCCAGTCCCGGCGGGTTCACCCCTCCACTTT. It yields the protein CASSPVPAGSPLHF.

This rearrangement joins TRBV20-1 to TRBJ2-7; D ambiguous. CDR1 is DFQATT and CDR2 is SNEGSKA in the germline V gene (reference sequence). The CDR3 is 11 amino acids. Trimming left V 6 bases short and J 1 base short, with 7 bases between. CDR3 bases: TGCAGTGCGTGGGCATCCTACGAGCAGTACTTC. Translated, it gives CSAWASYEQYF.

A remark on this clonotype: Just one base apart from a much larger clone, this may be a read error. CDR3: CASRTGDWNEKLFF. CDR3 DNA: TGTGCCAGCAGAACAGGGGACTGGAATGAAAAACTGTTTTTT. The chain has TRBV6-1 and TRBJ1-4, with TRBD1 matching 7 bases. The CDR3 has 14 amino acids. With V trimmed by 6 bases and J by 5 bases, 6 bases remained unmatched. Germline-derived CDR1 and CDR2 are MNHNS and SASEGT.

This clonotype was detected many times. The CDR3 coding sequence is TGTGCCAGCAGTTACTCCTTCGAGGGAGTCTACGAGCAGTACTTC. It translates to CASSYSFEGVYEQYF. This chain uses TRBV6-2 or TRBV6-3 with TRBJ2-7, with a possible D match to TRBD2 (5 bases). The CDR3 spans 15 residues. Germline CDR1 reads MNHEY; CDR2 reads SVGEGT. Trimming removed 0 bases at V and 3 bases at J, with 12 bases between.

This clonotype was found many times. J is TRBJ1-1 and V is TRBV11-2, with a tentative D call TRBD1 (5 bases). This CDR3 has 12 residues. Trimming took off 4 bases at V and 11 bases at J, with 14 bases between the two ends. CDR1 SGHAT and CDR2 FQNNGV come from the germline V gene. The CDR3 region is CASSSQGFMAFF. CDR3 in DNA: TGTGCCAGCAGCTCTCAGGGTTTTATGGCTTTCTTT.

The CDR3 region has the DNA TGTGCCAGCAATACAGGGTTCGGAAACACCATATATTTT. It codes for CASNTGFGNTIYF. V usage is TRBV25-1 and J usage is TRBJ1-3; a weak D match, TRBD1 (6 bases). The length of the CDR3 is 13 residues. Germline assignment: CDR1 MGHDK and CDR2 SYGVNS. Trimming shortened V by 7 bases and J by 4 bases, and 11 bases separated the two germline ends.

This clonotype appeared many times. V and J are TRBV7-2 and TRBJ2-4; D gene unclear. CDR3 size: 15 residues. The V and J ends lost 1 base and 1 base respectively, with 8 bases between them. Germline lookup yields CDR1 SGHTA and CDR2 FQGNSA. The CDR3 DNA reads TGTGCCAGCAGCTTAGACGGCGCGGCCAAAAACATTCAGTACTTC. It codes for CASSLDGAAKNIQYF.

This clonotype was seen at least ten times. DNA for the CDR3: TGTGCCAGCAGTTCAACCGCCGGGACTGCGATTTACGAGCAGTACTTC. Protein product: CASSSTAGTAIYEQYF. V and J are TRBV28 and TRBJ2-7; D is perhaps TRBD2 (6 bases). V was clipped by 4 bases and J by 4 bases, with 20 bases between them. Germline CDR1 reads MDHEN; CDR2 reads SYDVKM. The CDR3 spans 16 residues.

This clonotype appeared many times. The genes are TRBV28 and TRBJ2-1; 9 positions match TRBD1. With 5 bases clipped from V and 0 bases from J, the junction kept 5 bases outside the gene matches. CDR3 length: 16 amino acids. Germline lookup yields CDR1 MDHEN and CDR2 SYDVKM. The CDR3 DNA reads TGTGCCAGCAGTGGGACAGGGAGGAGCTCCTACAATGAGCAGTTCTTC. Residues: CASSGTGRSSYNEQFF.

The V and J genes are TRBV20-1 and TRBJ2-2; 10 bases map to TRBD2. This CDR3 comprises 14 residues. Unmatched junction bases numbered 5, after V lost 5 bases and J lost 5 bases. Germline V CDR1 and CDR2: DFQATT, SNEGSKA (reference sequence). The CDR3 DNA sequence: TGCAGTGCTGAACTAGCGGGGAGTACCGGGGAGCTGTTTTTT. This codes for CSAELAGSTGELFF.

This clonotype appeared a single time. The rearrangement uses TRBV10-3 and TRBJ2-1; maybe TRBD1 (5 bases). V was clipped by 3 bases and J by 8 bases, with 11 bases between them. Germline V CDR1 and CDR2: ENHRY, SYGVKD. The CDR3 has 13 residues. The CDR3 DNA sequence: TGTGCCATCAGTGATGGGGCATTGGATGAGCAGTTCTTC. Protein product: CAISDGALDEQFF.

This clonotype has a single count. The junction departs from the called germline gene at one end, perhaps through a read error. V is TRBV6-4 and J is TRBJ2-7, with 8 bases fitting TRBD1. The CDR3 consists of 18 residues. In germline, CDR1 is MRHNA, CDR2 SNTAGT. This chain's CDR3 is CASSYSILGRGLLYEQYF. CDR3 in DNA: TGTGCCAGCAGTTACTCGATCCTGGGCAGGGGGCTTCTCTACGAGCAGTACTTC.